This entry features one T cell receptor beta chain sequence. The CDR3 extends over 15 amino acids. V was clipped by 1 base and J by 3 bases, with 10 bases between them. CDR1 is SGHTA, CDR2 FQGNSA, per germline. Under the authors' procedure: Scientists estimated how many nucleated cells there were by amplifying reference gene primers. TCRdb keeps only in-frame clones here, not all; method: immunoSEQ multiplex PCR. That table furnishes V, J and clone size, whereas the DNA furnished D and trimming. The sample shows roughly 340,000 clones, more than 75% of them seen only once. The entry originates in a study of blood T cell repertoires in COVID-19. Overall study: Material from acute and convalescent COVID-19 was sourced from the United States, Italy and Spain. In each case, the material was cDNA or gDNA derived from T cells, B-cell-depleted T cells, or PBMCs.

This clonotype originated in a young woman who had recovered from COVID-19. Sequencing was carried out using peripheral blood. The genes are TRBV7-2 and TRBJ1-3, with TRBD1 as a possible D gene (5 bases). CDR3 nucleotides: TGTGCCAGCAGCTTAGGGCAGGGCCGTGGAAACACCATATATTTT. Amino acid sequence: CASSLGQGRGNTIYF.